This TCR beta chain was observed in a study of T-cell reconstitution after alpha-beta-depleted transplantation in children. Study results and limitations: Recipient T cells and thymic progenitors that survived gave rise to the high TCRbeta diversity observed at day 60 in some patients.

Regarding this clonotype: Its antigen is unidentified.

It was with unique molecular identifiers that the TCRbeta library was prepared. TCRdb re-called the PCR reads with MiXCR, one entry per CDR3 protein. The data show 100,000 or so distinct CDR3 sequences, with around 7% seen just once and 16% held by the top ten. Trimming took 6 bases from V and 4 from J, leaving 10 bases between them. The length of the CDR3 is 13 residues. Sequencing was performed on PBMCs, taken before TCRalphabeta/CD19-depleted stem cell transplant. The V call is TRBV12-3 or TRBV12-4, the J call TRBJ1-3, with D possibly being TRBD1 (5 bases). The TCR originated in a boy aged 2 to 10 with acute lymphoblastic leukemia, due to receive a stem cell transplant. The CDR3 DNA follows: TGTGCCAGCAGCATTTCAGGGGGAAACACCATATATTTT. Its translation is CASSISGGNTIYF.